This T cell receptor beta chain derives from a study of tumour-infiltrating T cells in Burkitt lymphoma. Study at large: Repertoire clonality predicted overall and progression-free survival.

There are 13 residues in the CDR3. The V segment lost 10 bases and the J segment 6 bases; nucleotides outside the gene matches: 6. CDR1 is MRHNA, CDR2 SNTAGT, per germline. Some clones are missing from TCRdb's copy, which holds only in-frame ones; the method was immunoSEQ multiplex PCR. The sample lists some 17,000 clones; about 80% were seen once. The sample holds a few counts of this clone. Sequencing was done on a sample of tumor tissue. The chain uses TRBV6-4 and TRBJ2-1; 10 nucleotides agree with TRBD2. The receptor comes from a human donor with diffuse large B-cell lymphoma. The CDR3 DNA follows: TGTGCCACCGGGACTAGCGTCTCCAATGAGCAGTTCTTC. It is translated as CATGTSVSNEQFF.